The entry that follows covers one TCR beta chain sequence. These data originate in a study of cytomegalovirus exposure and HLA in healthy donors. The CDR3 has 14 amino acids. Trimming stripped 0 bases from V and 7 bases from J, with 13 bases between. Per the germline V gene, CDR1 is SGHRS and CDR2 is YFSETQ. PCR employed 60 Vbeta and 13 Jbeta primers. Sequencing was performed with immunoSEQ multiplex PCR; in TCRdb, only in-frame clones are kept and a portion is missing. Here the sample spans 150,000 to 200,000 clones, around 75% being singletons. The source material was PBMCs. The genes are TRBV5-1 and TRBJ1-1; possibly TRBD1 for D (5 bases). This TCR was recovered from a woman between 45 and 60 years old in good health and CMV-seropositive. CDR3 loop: CASSLVAGNVEAFF. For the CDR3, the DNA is TGCGCCAGCAGCTTGGTTGCAGGGAATGTTGAAGCTTTCTTT.